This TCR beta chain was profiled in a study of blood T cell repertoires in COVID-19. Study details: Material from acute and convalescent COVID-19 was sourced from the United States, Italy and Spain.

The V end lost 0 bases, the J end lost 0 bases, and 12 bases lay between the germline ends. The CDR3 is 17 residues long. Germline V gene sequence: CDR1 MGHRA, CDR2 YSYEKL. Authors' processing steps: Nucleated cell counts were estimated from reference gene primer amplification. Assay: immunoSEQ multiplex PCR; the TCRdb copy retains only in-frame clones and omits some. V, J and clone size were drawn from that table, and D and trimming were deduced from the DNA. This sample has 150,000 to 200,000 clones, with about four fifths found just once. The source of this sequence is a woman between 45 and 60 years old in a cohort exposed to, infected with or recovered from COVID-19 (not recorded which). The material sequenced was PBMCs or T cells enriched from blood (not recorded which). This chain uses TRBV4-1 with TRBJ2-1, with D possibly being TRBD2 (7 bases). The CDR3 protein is CASSQDRGGGSYNEQFF. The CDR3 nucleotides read TGCGCCAGCAGCCAAGATAGGGGGGGCGGCTCCTACAATGAGCAGTTCTTC.